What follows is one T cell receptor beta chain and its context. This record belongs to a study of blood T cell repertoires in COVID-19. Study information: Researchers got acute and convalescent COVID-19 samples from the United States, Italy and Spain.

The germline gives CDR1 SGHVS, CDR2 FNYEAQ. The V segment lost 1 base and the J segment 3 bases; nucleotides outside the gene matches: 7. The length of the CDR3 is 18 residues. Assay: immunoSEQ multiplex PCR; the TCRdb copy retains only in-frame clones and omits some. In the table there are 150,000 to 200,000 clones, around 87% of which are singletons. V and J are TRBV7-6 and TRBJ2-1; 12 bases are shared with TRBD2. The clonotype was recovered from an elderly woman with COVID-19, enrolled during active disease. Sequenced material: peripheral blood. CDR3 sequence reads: CASSLEVTSGRDYNEQFF. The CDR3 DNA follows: TGTGCCAGCAGCTTAGAGGTGACTAGCGGGAGAGACTACAATGAGCAGTTCTTC.